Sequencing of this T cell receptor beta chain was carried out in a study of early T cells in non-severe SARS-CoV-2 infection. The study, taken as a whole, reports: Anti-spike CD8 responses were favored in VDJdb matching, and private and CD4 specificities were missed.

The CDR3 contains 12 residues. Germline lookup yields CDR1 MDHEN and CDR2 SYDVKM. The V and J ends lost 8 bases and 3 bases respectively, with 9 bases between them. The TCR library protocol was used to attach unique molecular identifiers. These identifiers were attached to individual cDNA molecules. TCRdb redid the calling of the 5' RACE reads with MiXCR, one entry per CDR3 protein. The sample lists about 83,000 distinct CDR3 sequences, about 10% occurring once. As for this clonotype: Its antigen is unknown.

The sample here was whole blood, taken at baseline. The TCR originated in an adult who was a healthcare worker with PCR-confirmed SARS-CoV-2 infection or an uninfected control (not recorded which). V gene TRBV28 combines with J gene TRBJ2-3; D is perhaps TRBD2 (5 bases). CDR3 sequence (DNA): TGTGCCAGCTTATCGGGGACAGATACGCAGTATTTT. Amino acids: CASLSGTDTQYF.